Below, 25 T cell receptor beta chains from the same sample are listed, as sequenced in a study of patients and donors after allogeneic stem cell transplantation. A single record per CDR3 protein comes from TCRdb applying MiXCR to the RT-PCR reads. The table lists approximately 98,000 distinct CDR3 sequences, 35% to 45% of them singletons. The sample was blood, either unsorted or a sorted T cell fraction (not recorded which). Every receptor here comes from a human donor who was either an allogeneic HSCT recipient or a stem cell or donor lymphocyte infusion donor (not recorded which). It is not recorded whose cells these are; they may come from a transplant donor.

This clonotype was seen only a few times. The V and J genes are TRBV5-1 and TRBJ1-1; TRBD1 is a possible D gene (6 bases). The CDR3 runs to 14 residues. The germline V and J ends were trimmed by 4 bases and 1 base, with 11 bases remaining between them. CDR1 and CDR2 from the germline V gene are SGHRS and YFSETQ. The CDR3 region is CASSARDKNTEAFF. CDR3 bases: TGCGCCAGCAGCGCCCGGGACAAGAACACTGAAGCTTTCTTT.

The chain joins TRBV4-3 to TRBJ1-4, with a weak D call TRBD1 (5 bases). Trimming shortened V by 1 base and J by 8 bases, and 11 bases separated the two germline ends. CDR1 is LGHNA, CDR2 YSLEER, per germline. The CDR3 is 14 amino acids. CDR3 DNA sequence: TGCGCCAGCAGCCAAGGGGGCGGGGAGGAAAAACTGTTTTTT. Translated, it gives CASSQGGGEEKLFF.

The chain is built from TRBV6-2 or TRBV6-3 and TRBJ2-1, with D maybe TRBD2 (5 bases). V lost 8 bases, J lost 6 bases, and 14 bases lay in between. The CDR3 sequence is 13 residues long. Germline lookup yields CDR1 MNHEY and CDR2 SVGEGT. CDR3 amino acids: CASRGSASNEQFF. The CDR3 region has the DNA TGTGCCAGCCGGGGTAGCGCCAGCAATGAGCAGTTCTTC.

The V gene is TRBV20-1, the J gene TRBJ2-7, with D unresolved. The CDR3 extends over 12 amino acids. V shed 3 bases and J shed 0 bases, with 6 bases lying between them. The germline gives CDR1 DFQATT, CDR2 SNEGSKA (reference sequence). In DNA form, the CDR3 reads TGCAGTGCTAGGTCTCCCTCCTACGAGCAGTACTTC. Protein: CSARSPSYEQYF.

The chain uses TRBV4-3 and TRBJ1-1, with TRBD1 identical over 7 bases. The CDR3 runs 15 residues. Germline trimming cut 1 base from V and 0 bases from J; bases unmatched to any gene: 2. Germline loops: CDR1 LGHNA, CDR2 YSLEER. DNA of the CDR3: TGCGCCAGCAGCCAAGGGACAGGATTGAACACTGAAGCTTTCTTT. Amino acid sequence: CASSQGTGLNTEAFF.

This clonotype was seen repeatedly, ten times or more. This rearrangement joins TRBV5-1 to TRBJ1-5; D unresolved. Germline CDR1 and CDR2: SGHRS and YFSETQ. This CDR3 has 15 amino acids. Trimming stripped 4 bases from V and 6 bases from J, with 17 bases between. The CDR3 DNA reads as TGCGCCAGCAGCACCGACGGACTGGTGGGTCAGCCCCAGCATTTT. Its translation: CASSTDGLVGQPQHF. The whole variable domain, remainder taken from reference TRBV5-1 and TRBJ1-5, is KAGVTQTPRYLIKTRGQQVTLSCSPISGHRSVSWYQQTPGQGLQFLFEYFSETQRNKGNFPGRFSGRQFSNSRSEMNVSTLELGDSALYLCASSTDGLVGQPQHFGDGTRLSIL.

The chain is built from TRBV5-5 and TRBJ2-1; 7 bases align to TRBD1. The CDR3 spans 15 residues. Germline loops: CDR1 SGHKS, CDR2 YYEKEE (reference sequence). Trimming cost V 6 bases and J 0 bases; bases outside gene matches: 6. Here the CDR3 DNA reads TGTGCCAGCACCTCGGACAGGAGCTCCTACAATGAGCAGTTCTTC. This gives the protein CASTSDRSSYNEQFF.

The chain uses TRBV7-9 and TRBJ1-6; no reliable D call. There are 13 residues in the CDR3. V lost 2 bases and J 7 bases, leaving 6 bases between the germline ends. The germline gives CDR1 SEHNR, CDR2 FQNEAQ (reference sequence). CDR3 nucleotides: TGTGCCAGCAGCTTATATAGGAATTCACCCCTCCACTTT. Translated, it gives CASSLYRNSPLHF.

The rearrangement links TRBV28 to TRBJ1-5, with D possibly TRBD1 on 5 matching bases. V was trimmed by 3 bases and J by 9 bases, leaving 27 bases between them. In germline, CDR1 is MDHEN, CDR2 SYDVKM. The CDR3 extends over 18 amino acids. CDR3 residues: CASSFFRLDRQRPSPQHF. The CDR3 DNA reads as TGTGCCAGCAGTTTTTTCCGTTTAGACAGACAGCGCCCATCGCCCCAGCATTTT.

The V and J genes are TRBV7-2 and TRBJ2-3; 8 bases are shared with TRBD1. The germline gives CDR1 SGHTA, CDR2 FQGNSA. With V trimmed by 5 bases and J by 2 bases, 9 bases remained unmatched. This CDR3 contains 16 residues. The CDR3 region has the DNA TGTGCCAGCAGCCCCTGGACAGGGACCGCCACAGATACGCAGTATTTT. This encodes CASSPWTGTATDTQYF.

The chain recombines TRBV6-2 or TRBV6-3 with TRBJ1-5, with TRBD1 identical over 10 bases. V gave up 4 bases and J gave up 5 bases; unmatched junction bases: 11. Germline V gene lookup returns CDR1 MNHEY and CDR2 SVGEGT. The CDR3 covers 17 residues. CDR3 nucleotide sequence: TGTGCCAGCAGTTCAAGGACAGGGGGGCCGCCTTATCAGCCCCAGCATTTT. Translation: CASSSRTGGPPYQPQHF.

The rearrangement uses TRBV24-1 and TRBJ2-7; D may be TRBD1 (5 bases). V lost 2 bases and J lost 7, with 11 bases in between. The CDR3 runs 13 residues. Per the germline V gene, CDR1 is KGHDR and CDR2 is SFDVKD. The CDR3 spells CATSDSTRTEQYF. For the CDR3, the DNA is TGTGCCACCAGTGATTCTACCCGGACAGAGCAGTACTTC.

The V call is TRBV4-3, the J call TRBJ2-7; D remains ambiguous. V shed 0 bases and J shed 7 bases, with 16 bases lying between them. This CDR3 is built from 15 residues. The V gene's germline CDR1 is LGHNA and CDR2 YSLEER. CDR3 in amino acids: CASSQEVVGSGEQYF. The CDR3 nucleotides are TGCGCCAGCAGCCAAGAAGTAGTGGGGTCTGGAGAGCAGTACTTC.

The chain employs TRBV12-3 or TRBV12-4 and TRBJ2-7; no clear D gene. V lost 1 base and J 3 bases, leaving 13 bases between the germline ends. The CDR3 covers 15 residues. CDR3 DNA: TGTGCCAGCAGTTTAGGTAACAGTAGATTCTACGAGCAGTACTTC. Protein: CASSLGNSRFYEQYF.

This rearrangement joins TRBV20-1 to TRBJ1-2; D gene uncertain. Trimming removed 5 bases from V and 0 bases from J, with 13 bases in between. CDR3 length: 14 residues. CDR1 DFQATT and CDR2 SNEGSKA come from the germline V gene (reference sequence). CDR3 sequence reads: CSAFRHAANYGYTF. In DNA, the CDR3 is TGCAGTGCTTTCAGACATGCGGCTAACTATGGCTACACCTTC.

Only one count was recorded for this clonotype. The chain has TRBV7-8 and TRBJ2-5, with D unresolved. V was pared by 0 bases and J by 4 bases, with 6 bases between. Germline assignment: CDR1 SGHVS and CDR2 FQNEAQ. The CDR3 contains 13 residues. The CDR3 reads CASSLANGETQYF. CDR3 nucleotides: TGTGCCAGCAGCTTAGCAAATGGAGAGACCCAGTACTTC.

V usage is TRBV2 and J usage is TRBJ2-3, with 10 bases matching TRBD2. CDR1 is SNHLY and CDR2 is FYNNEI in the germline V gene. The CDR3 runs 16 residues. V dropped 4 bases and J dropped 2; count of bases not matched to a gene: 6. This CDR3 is CASSVESGRVTDTQYF. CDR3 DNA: TGTGCCAGCAGTGTGGAGAGCGGGAGGGTCACAGATACGCAGTATTTT. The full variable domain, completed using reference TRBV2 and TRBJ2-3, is EPEVTQTPSHQVTQMGQEVILRCVPISNHLYFYWYRQILGQKVEFLVSFYNNEISEKSEIFDDQFSVERPDGSNFTLKIRSTKLEDSAMYFCASSVESGRVTDTQYFGPGTRLTVL.

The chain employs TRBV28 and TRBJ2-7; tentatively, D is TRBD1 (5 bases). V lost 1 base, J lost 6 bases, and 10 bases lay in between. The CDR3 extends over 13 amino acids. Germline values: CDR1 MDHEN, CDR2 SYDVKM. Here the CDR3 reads CASSLSRVGEQYF. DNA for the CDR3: TGTGCCAGCAGTTTATCCAGGGTGGGCGAGCAGTACTTC.

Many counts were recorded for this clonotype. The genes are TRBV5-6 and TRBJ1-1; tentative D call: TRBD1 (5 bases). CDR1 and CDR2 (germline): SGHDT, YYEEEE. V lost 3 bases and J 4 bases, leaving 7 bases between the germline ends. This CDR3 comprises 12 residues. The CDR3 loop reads CASSWGVTEAFF. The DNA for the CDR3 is TGTGCCAGCAGCTGGGGGGTCACTGAAGCTTTCTTT.

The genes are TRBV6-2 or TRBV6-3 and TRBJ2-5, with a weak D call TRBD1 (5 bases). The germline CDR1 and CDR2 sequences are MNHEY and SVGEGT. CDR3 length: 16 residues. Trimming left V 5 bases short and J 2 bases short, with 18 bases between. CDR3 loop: CASSTSRRQSQETQYF. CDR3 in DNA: TGTGCCAGCAGTACCTCCCGTAGACAGTCACAAGAGACCCAGTACTTC.

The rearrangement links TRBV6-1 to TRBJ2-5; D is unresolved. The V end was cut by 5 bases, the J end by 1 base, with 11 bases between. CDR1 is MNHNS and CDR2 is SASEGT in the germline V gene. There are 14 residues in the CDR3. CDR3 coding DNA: TGTGCCAGCAGTCGCGCTGGCTCCCAAGAGACCCAGTACTTC. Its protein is CASSRAGSQETQYF.

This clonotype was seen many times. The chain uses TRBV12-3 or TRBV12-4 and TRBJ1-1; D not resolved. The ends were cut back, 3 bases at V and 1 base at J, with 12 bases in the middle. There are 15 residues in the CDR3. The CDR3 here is CASSFTLTANTEAFF. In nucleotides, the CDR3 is TGTGCCAGCAGTTTCACCCTAACAGCGAACACTGAAGCTTTCTTT.

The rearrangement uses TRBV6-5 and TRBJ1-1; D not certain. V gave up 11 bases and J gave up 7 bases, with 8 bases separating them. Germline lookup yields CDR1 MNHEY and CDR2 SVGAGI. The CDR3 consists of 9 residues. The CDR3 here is CAGVNEAFF. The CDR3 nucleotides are TGTGCCGGGGTTAATGAAGCTTTCTTT.

CDR3: CASSQGLGTNQPQHF. In DNA form, the CDR3 reads TGTGCCAGCAGCCAAGGGTTGGGTACTAATCAGCCCCAGCATTTT. The chain is built from TRBV4-2 and TRBJ1-5; D is unresolved. Germline values: CDR1 LGHNA, CDR2 YNFKEQ. CDR3 length equals 15 residues. V gave up 1 base and J gave up 4 bases, with 11 bases separating them.

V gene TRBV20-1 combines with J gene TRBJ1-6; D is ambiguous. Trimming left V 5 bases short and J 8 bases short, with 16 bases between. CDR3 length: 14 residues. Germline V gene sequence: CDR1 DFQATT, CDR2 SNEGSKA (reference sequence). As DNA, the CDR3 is TGCAGTGCTGGAACCGGGCCTCCCTATTCACCCCTCCACTTT. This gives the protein CSAGTGPPYSPLHF.